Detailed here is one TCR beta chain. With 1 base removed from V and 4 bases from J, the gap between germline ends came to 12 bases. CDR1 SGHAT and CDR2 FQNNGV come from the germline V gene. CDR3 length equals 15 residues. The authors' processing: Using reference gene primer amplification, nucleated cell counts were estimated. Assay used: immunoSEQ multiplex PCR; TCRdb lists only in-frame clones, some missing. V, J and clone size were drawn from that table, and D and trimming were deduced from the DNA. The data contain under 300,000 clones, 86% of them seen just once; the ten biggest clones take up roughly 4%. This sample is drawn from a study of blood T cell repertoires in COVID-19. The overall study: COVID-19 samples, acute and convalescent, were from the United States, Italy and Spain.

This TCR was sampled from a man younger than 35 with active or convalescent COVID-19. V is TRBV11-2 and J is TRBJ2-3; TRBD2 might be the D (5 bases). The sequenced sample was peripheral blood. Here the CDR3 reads CASSLGVGVADTQYF. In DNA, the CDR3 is TGTGCCAGCAGCTTAGGAGTGGGAGTTGCAGATACGCAGTATTTT.